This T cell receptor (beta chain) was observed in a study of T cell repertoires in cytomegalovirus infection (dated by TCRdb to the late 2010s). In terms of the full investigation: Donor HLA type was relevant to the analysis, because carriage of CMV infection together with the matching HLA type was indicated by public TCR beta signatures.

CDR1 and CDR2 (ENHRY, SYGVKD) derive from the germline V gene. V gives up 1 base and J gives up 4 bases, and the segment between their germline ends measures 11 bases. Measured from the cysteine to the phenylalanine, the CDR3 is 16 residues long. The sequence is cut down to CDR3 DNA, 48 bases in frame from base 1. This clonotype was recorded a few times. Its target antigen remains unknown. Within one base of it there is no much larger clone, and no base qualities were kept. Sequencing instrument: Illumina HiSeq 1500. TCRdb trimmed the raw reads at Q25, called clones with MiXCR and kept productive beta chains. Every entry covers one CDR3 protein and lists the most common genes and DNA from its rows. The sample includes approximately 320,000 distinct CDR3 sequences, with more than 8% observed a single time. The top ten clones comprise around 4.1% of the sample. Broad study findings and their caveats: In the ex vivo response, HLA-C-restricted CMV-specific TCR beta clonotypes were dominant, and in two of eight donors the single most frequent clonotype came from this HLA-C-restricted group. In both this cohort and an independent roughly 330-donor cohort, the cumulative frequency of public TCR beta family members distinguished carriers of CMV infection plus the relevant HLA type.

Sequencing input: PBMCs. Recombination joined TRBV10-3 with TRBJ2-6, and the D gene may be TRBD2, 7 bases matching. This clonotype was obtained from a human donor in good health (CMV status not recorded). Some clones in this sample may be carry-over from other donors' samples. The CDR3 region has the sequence CAISEWGGSGANVLTF. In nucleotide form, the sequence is TGTGCCATCAGTGAGTGGGGGGGCTCCGGGGCCAACGTCCTGACTTTC.